The 30 T cell receptor beta chains reported below all come from one sample, sequenced in a study of blood T cell repertoires in COVID-19. TCRdb keeps only in-frame clones here, not all; method: immunoSEQ multiplex PCR. This table holds hundreds of thousands of clones, nearly 90% found once. The sample taken for sequencing was PBMCs or T cells enriched from blood (not recorded which). All receptors derive from a woman in her twenties or thirties who had recovered from COVID-19.

The chain uses TRBV4-3 and TRBJ1-6; no definite D call. The germline CDR1 and CDR2 sequences are LGHNA and YSLEER. Deletions cut 0 bases from V and 9 bases from J, with 18 bases between. The CDR3 has 17 residues. CDR3 region: CASSQEAYRGASSPLHF. Here the CDR3 DNA reads TGCGCCAGCAGCCAAGAAGCATACCGGGGAGCAAGTTCACCCCTCCACTTT.

The genes are TRBV7-9 and TRBJ2-7; 9 nucleotides align to TRBD1. CDR3 length: 15 residues. Germline CDR1 and CDR2: SEHNR and FQNEAQ (reference sequence). Trimming took 9 bases from V and 1 from J; bases not matched to a gene: 10. CDR3 region: CASNHGDRVSYEQYF. CDR3 coding DNA: TGTGCCAGTAACCACGGGGACAGGGTATCCTACGAGCAGTACTTC. Full variable domain (outside the CDR3, taken from reference TRBV7-9 and TRBJ2-7): DTGVSQNPRHKITKRGQNVTFRCDPISEHNRLYWYRQTLGQGPEFLTYFQNEAQLEKSRLLSDRFSAERPKGSFSTLEIQRTEQGDSAMYLCASNHGDRVSYEQYFGPGTRLTVT.

V gene TRBV6-5 combines with J gene TRBJ2-1; 9 nucleotides line up with TRBD1. This CDR3 comprises 13 residues. Unmatched junction bases numbered 8, after V lost 8 bases and J lost 9 bases. From germline, CDR1 is MNHEY and CDR2 SVGAGI. The CDR3 loop is CASQGQGFGEQFF. CDR3 bases: TGTGCCAGCCAGGGACAGGGTTTCGGTGAGCAGTTCTTC.

The V call is TRBV5-8, the J call TRBJ2-2, with TRBD2 matching 11 bases. The CDR3 length is 16 residues. With V trimmed by 1 base and J by 2 bases, 1 base remained unmatched. Germline CDR1 reads SGHTS; CDR2 reads YDEGEE. The CDR3 nucleotides are TGTGCCAGCAGCTTGACTAGCGGGAGAAACACCGGGGAGCTGTTTTTT. Its translation is CASSLTSGRNTGELFF.

V gene TRBV18 combines with J gene TRBJ2-5, with a possible D match to TRBD2 (5 bases). This CDR3 is built from 14 residues. Germline assignment: CDR1 KGHSH and CDR2 LQKENI. Deletions cut 3 bases from V and 5 bases from J, with 13 bases between. The CDR3 region has the DNA TGTGCCAGCTCACCTGGACTTACGGGGGAGACCCAGTACTTC. As protein: CASSPGLTGETQYF.

CDR3 DNA: TGTGCCAGCAGCTTGGTGGGTCCGGCGGGCCCCTCCTACGAGCAGTACTTC. It codes for CASSLVGPAGPSYEQYF. This chain connects TRBV5-4 to TRBJ2-7, with D maybe TRBD2 (5 bases). Looked up from germline, CDR1 is SGHNT and CDR2 is YYREEE (reference sequence). Trimming stripped 0 bases from V and 0 bases from J, with 16 bases between. This CDR3 has 17 amino acids.

With respect to this clone: Other DNA sequences of this sample code for an identical CDR3. The chain joins TRBV28 to TRBJ1-1; possibly TRBD1 for D (6 bases). CDR3 size: 17 residues. In germline, CDR1 is MDHEN, CDR2 SYDVKM. Trimming took 6 bases from V and 5 from J, leaving 25 bases between them. In nucleotides, the CDR3 is TGTGCCAGCAGGCAAACGGGCACGGGGGGCGCGGGGACTGAAGCTTTCTTT. Translation: CASRQTGTGGAGTEAFF.

The gene calls are TRBV7-2 and TRBJ1-2; no clear D. Germline values: CDR1 SGHTA, CDR2 FQGNSA. V dropped 5 bases and J dropped 3 bases, with 13 bases sitting between them. This CDR3 has 14 amino acids. CDR3 coding DNA: TGTGCCAGCAGCCCTAGAGGGCTTCACTATGGCTACACCTTC. As protein: CASSPRGLHYGYTF.

The V call is TRBV27, the J call TRBJ1-2, with no clear D. Germline V gives CDR1 MNHEY, CDR2 SMNVEV (reference sequence). V was trimmed by 0 bases and J by 7 bases, leaving 15 bases between them. The CDR3 is 15 amino acids. CDR3 protein: CASSLSPVRSSGYTF. CDR3 bases: TGTGCCAGCAGTTTATCCCCCGTTCGATCGAGTGGCTACACCTTC.

This clone was detected only a few times. The genes are TRBV28 and TRBJ1-2; TRBD1 agrees at 8 bases. Germline V CDR1 and CDR2: MDHEN, SYDVKM. The V gene end was trimmed by 5 bases and the J gene end by 5 bases; junction bases not matched to a gene: 13. The CDR3 has 16 residues. CDR3: CASSPADRVFQYGYTF. The CDR3 DNA sequence: TGTGCCAGCAGTCCGGCGGACAGGGTCTTTCAGTATGGCTACACCTTC.

CDR3 coding DNA: TGTGCCAGCAGCCAACAGCGAAGCTCCTACAATGAGCAGTTCTTC. This codes for CASSQQRSSYNEQFF. V and J are TRBV14 and TRBJ2-1, with D unclear. Germline V gives CDR1 SGHDN, CDR2 FVKESK. V was cut by 2 bases and J by 0 bases, with 8 bases left in between. This CDR3 has 15 residues. The entire variable domain, with the rest obtained from reference TRBV14 and TRBJ2-1, is as follows: EAGVTQFPSHSVIEKGQTVTLRCDPISGHDNLYWYRRVMGKEIKFLLHFVKESKQDESGMPNNRFLAERTGGTYSTLKVQPAELEDSGVYFCASSQQRSSYNEQFFGPGTRLTVL.

The chain carries TRBV9 and TRBJ2-3; perhaps TRBD2 as D (6 bases). Trimming removed 3 bases at V and 2 bases at J, with 16 bases between. Germline V lookup: CDR1 SGDLS, CDR2 YYNGEE. The CDR3 runs to 16 residues. CDR3 protein: CASSETGRLFTDTQYF. The CDR3 DNA follows: TGTGCCAGCAGCGAGACCGGGAGACTTTTCACAGATACGCAGTATTTT.

This clone occurred a few times. This chain uses TRBV5-1 with TRBJ1-2; TRBD1 matches at 7 bases. V was clipped by 3 bases and J by 8 bases; unmatched bases: 10. Germline CDR1 reads SGHRS; CDR2 reads YFSETQ. The CDR3 has 14 residues. The chain's CDR3 is CASSSLEGAYGYTF. CDR3 sequence (DNA): TGCGCCAGCAGCTCGTTAGAGGGGGCATACGGCTACACCTTC.

The gene calls are TRBV27 and TRBJ2-5; 9 bases map to TRBD2. The CDR3 has 16 residues. Trimming cost V 0 bases and J 4 bases; bases outside gene matches: 6. Germline CDR1 and CDR2: MNHEY and SMNVEV (reference sequence). The CDR3, as DNA: TGTGCCAGCAGTTTATCGGCGGGAGGGTATCTAGAGACCCAGTACTTC. This gives the protein CASSLSAGGYLETQYF.

This chain connects TRBV7-2 to TRBJ2-1; TRBD2 agrees at 9 bases. After removal of 3 bases from V and 7 bases from J, the junction contained 10 bases not matched to a gene. Germline values: CDR1 SGHTA, CDR2 FQGNSA. CDR3 length: 16 residues. The CDR3 sequence: CASSFAWAGGANEQFF. For the CDR3, the DNA is TGTGCCAGCAGCTTTGCTTGGGCGGGGGGGGCGAATGAGCAGTTCTTC.

The chain combines TRBV4-2 with TRBJ1-6; maybe TRBD1 (5 bases). The CDR3 spans 15 residues. The ends were cut back, 1 base at V and 14 bases at J, with 18 bases in the middle. The germline V gene encodes CDR1 LGHNA and CDR2 YNFKEQ. The CDR3 coding sequence is TGTGCCAGCAGCCAAGCAAACCCGAACCGGGGGTCCCTCCACTTT. It encodes CASSQANPNRGSLHF.

The chain recombines TRBV5-1 with TRBJ1-2, with 10 bases lining up with TRBD1. J was trimmed by 4 bases and V by 3 bases; bases with no gene match: 6. The CDR3 extends over 15 amino acids. Per germline, CDR1 SGHRS and CDR2 YFSETQ. This chain's CDR3 is CASSWGQGSGYGYTF. DNA for the CDR3: TGCGCCAGCAGCTGGGGACAGGGGTCGGGCTATGGCTACACCTTC. Variable domain in full (rest from reference TRBV5-1 and TRBJ1-2): KAGVTQTPRYLIKTRGQQVTLSCSPISGHRSVSWYQQTPGQGLQFLFEYFSETQRNKGNFPGRFSGRQFSNSRSEMNVSTLELGDSALYLCASSWGQGSGYGYTFGSGTRLTVV.

The chain combines TRBV27 with TRBJ2-7; 8 nucleotides match TRBD2. CDR3 length: 17 amino acids. Per germline, CDR1 MNHEY and CDR2 SMNVEV (reference sequence). V trimming: 9 bases; J trimming: 2 bases; junction bases outside the gene matches: 18. CDR3 residues: CARKWGGKSGLAYEQYF. Here the CDR3 DNA reads TGTGCCAGGAAGTGGGGCGGCAAGTCGGGACTAGCCTACGAGCAGTACTTC.

This clone was seen a few times. The chain employs TRBV3-1 (or the pseudogene TRBV3-2) and TRBJ2-7, with unresolved D. Trimming cost V 0 bases and J 2 bases, with 5 bases left between them. Germline CDR1 is LGHDT and CDR2 is YNNKEL (reference sequence). This CDR3 spans 13 amino acids. CDR3 bases: TGTGCCAGCAGCCAAGACGGAGCCTACGAGCAGTACTTC. It is translated as CASSQDGAYEQYF.

This rearrangement joins TRBV9 to TRBJ2-7, with TRBD2 identical over 7 bases. Germline CDR1 is SGDLS and CDR2 is YYNGEE. CDR3 length: 16 amino acids. The trim removed 4 bases at V and 4 bases at J, leaving 14 bases unmatched. Here the CDR3 DNA reads TGTGCCAGCAGCCGAACCGGGGAGGGCCTCGGATACGAGCAGTACTTC. It codes for CASSRTGEGLGYEQYF.

The gene calls are TRBV28 and TRBJ1-1; the D is unclear. The germline V gene has CDR1 MDHEN and CDR2 SYDVKM. The CDR3 covers 11 residues. V lost 8 bases and J 0 bases, leaving 4 bases between the germline ends. The CDR3 reads CASHMNTEAFF. In nucleotides, the CDR3 is TGTGCCAGCCACATGAACACTGAAGCTTTCTTT.

This clone was detected only once. The chain employs TRBV30 and TRBJ1-1, with a weak D call TRBD1 (5 bases). V was cut by 7 bases and J by 4 bases, with 13 bases left in between. The CDR3 is 12 residues long. Looked up from germline, CDR1 is GTSNPN and CDR2 is SVGIG (reference sequence). The CDR3 DNA sequence: TGTGCCTCCCACCCTAGGGGCACTGAAGCTTTCTTT. This codes for CASHPRGTEAFF.

The chain employs TRBV7-6 and TRBJ1-1, with TRBD1 matching 7 bases. CDR1 and CDR2 (germline): SGHVS, FNYEAQ. Trimming at V came to 0 bases and at J to 0 bases, leaving 16 bases not matched to a gene. CDR3 size: 20 residues. The CDR3 loop is CASSLATFSWGQSLNTEAFF. In nucleotides, the CDR3 is TGTGCCAGCAGCTTAGCAACTTTTAGCTGGGGACAGAGCTTGAACACTGAAGCTTTCTTT.

A few counts support this clone. The rearrangement joins TRBV30 to TRBJ2-7, with TRBD2 matching over 12 bases. Per the germline V gene, CDR1 is GTSNPN and CDR2 is SVGIG (reference sequence). The trim removed 3 bases at V and 2 bases at J, leaving 14 bases unmatched. The CDR3 contains 18 residues. The CDR3 region is CAWRDTGTSGRWTYEQYF. The DNA of the CDR3 is TGTGCCTGGAGGGACACCGGGACTAGCGGGCGATGGACCTACGAGCAGTACTTC.

This clone was detected only once. This chain uses TRBV7-8 with TRBJ2-5; weak D call: TRBD2 (6 bases). The CDR3 consists of 14 residues. Trimming stripped 4 bases from V and 5 bases from J, with 14 bases between. The germline CDR1 and CDR2 sequences are SGHVS and FQNEAQ. CDR3 nucleotide sequence: TGTGCCAGCAGCTCGGGTAGGGCGGGGGAGACCCAGTACTTC. Protein sequence: CASSSGRAGETQYF.

The chain carries TRBV7-2 and TRBJ1-2; 8 nucleotides line up with TRBD1. The CDR3 length is 13 residues. Germline CDR1 is SGHTA and CDR2 is FQGNSA. With 4 bases clipped from V and 7 bases from J, the junction kept 5 bases outside the gene matches. In DNA, the CDR3 is TGTGCCAGCAGCTCCAGGGGGCCCGGTGGCTACACCTTC. Its translation is CASSSRGPGGYTF.

This clone showed up just a few times. The chain employs TRBV12-1 and TRBJ1-4; TRBD1 is taken as the D call from the table, unchecked against the DNA. TRBV12-1 is noted as a pseudogene. The CDR3 sequence is 16 residues long. CDR3 sequence reads: CASNLPDRGFSEKLFF. The CDR3 region has the DNA TGTGCCAGCAATCTCCCCGACAGGGGGTTCAGTGAAAAACTGTTTTTT.

This rearrangement joins TRBV6-5 to TRBJ2-1, with TRBD2 matching 10 bases. V was clipped by 7 bases and J by 3 bases; unmatched bases: 6. Per the germline V gene, CDR1 is MNHEY and CDR2 is SVGAGI. The CDR3 is made up of 15 amino acids. CDR3 region: CASNKLAGIYNEQFF. CDR3 in DNA: TGTGCCAGCAACAAACTAGCGGGGATCTACAATGAGCAGTTCTTC.

The chain has TRBV27 and TRBJ2-7; a possible D gene is TRBD1 (6 bases). This CDR3 comprises 12 residues. V lost 4 bases to trimming and J lost 7 bases, with 11 bases between them. The germline V gene has CDR1 MNHEY and CDR2 SMNVEV (reference sequence). In DNA, the CDR3 is TGTGCCAGCAGTTCAGCTGGACAGGAGCAGTACTTC. Its translation: CASSSAGQEQYF.

The chain employs TRBV5-1 and TRBJ1-1; TRBD1 might be the D (6 bases). Germline CDR1 and CDR2: SGHRS and YFSETQ. Trimming shortened V by 5 bases and J by 3 bases, and 20 bases separated the two germline ends. The CDR3 length is 16 residues. The CDR3 coding sequence is TGCGCCAGCAGACCCCTGGGTGGTCGACAGGACACTGAAGCTTTCTTT. This encodes CASRPLGGRQDTEAFF.